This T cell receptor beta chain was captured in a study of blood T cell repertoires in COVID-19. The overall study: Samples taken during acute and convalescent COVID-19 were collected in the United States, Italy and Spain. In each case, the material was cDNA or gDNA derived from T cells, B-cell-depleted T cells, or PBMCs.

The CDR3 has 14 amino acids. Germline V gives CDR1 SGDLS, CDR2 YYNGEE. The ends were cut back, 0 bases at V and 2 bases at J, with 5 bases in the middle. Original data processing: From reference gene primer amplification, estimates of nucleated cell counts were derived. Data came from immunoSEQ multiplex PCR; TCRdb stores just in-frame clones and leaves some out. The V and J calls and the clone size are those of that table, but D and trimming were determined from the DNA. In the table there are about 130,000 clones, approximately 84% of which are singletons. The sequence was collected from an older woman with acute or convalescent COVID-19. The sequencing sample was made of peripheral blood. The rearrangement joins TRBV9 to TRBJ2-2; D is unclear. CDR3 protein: CASSVDLNTGELFF. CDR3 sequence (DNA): TGTGCCAGCAGCGTAGACCTAAACACCGGGGAGCTGTTTTTT.